Listed below are T cell receptor beta chains from one sample, sequenced in a study of blood T cells in healthy people across ages. MiXCR, run by TCRdb on the 5' RACE reads, gives a single entry per CDR3 protein. The repertoire holds roughly 700,000 distinct CDR3 sequences, with approximately 50% as singletons. Specimen: blood. The receptors derive from a woman aged 55-69 years in good health. The conserved cysteine and the conserved F or W are not part of the CDR3 here.

V gene	J gene	CDR3 protein
TRBV10-3	TRBJ2-7	AISEGADYEQY
TRBV25-1	TRBJ1-2	ASSEYSAGYGYT
TRBV20-1	TRBJ1-2	SARVSGSRGITHGYT
TRBV10-3	TRBJ2-1	AIRTSGFYNEQF
TRBV3-1	TRBJ2-5	ASSPRLAGGETQY
TRBV3-1	TRBJ1-4	ASSRSSRSEKLF
TRBV3-1	TRBJ2-3	ASSPLTLSDTQY
TRBV9	TRBJ2-3	ASGVSADTQY
TRBV2	TRBJ1-2	ASSEARTDQLNYGYT
TRBV28	TRBJ2-1	ASSFTSEGPNEQF
TRBV29-1	TRBJ1-2	SVEVGPYYGYT
TRBV29-1	TRBJ2-1	SVESGLAMIYNEQF
TRBV4-3	TRBJ1-4	ASSQDPLLGKLF
TRBV6-5	TRBJ2-6	ASSFSPGANVLT
TRBV7-2	TRBJ2-1	ASSLSGRSLRSSYNEQF
TRBV6-5	TRBJ2-5	ASRRNRAGPQETQY
TRBV6-6	TRBJ1-3	ASSYSYQGSGNTIY
TRBV24-1	TRBJ1-2	ATSDLTRTYGYT
TRBV7-9	TRBJ1-2	ASSLPTGTYT
TRBV28	TRBJ1-4	ASSLSGGITNEKLF